The present T cell receptor (beta chain) was sequenced within a study of glioma-infiltrating T cells. Study-level points and caveats: A blood CDR3 motif signature was depleted in highly divergent patients.

The CDR3 runs to 12 residues. Germline V gives CDR1 MDHEN, CDR2 SYDVKM. The V end lost 9 bases, the J end lost 0 bases, and 6 bases lay between the germline ends. TCR alpha and beta CDR3 regions were amplified from RNA using iRepertoire nested multiplex PCR. TCRdb re-derived calls from the multiplex PCR reads in MiXCR, one entry per CDR3 protein. The repertoire holds about 380,000 distinct CDR3 sequences, with less than 50% as singletons. About this clonotype itself: The antigen is not known.

The chain is built from TRBV28 and TRBJ1-3; D uncertain. The material sequenced was glioma tissue, nonneoplastic brain tissue, or PBMCs (not recorded which). The sequence came from a human donor with low-grade glioma or glioblastoma, undergoing nonglioma brain surgery, or in good health (not recorded which). The chain's CDR3 is CARQSSGNTIYF. The CDR3 DNA sequence: TGTGCCAGACAGAGCTCTGGAAACACCATATATTTT.